This TCR beta chain was documented in a study of identical twins (TCRdb year 2016). At the level of the whole study: TCR alpha and beta repertoires from monozygotic twins, unrelated adults of various ages and cord blood were deep-sequenced to test whether fetal clonotypes persist. To rule out contamination, the twin experiments were replicated at different times with different library preparation protocols.

Library prep was done by 5' RACE. Reads for this sample came from an Illumina HiSeq 2000. Template switching introduced a universal primer binding site; the final cDNA contained a unique molecular identifier, enabling accurate counting of TCR cDNA molecules. First-strand cDNA for TCR alpha and beta chains was synthesized from specific primers in the conserved constant-segment region. Each cDNA library was double barcoded, with a SMART-Mk sample barcode plus Illumina barcodes, to control for contamination. TruSeq adapter sequences along with Illumina sample barcodes were introduced in two successive PCR steps. The TCR alpha and beta cDNA libraries were sequenced on the Illumina HiSeq platform using custom primers. Turning to the authors' computational methods: Unique molecular identifiers were extracted from raw reads with MiGEC, and CDR3 positions were determined with MiXCR. Recombination models were inferred per individual with the repgenHMM and IGoR tools using an EM algorithm. The tcR package in R was used for shared clonotype analysis, with sharing normalized by the product of cloneset sizes. Out-of-frame nonproductive sequences were analyzed to study raw recombination free of thymic and clonal selection effects. In TCRdb, the public reads were trimmed at Q25 with fastp and aligned with MiXCR, with productive beta chains retained. Records with the same CDR3 protein are collapsed into one entry carrying the most frequent genes and DNA. TCRdb, not the authors, supplied the V and J calls. Across this sample there are 400,000 to 550,000 distinct CDR3 sequences, with about 24% seen only once. The ten largest clones capture 2.9% of the sample.

All donors were healthy Caucasians. Three pairs of female monozygotic twins, all aged about 18 to 30 years, were included in the twin cohort. Positive isolation kits from Invitrogen were used to isolate CD4+ and CD8+ T cell populations. Study-wide conclusions, independent of this receptor: In beta out-of-frame sequences, excess twin sharing was weaker, because having fewer shared sequences lowered the signal-to-noise ratio. Because the same donors could not be followed over many years, the conclusions depended on cross-sectional statistical analysis. Abundant cord blood beta clonotypes carried fewer insertions; young adult naive repertoires showed a weaker similar trend, while memory repertoires showed none. Invariant T cells such as MAIT and iNKT could partly confound zero-insertion analyses, though diverse VJ usage argued against this for most clonotypes. Compared with coincidental sharing between unrelated individuals, an excess of low generation-probability sequences was observed among out-of-frame TCR alpha sequences shared between twins. In monozygotic twins, out-of-frame TCR alpha sharing was systematically underestimated by recombination models, although the models agreed with sharing between unrelated individuals.

Note on this clonotype: No cognate antigen has been identified for it. No much larger clone is present one base from it, and per-base qualities are unavailable.

The sample also formed part of further work on T cells expressing NK-cell markers. In that second paper, the authors write: In sorted CD3+CD56+NKG2C+, CD3+CD56+NKG2C- and CD3+CD56-NKG2C+ T-cell subsets from about eight donors, TCR beta-chain repertoires were profiled. Seven of the eight sequenced donors were HCMV-seropositive and one was HCMV-seronegative. In several experiments an anti-gammadeltaTCR antibody was added to restrict sorting to alphabetaTCR-expressing T cells. In over 5 donors, the dominant CD3+CD56+NKG2C+ clonotypes were among the top 10 CD8+ clonotypes and accounted for about 1.0-7.5% of CD8+ T cells. Those dominant clonotypes were again the most abundant among CD3+CD56-NKG2C+ cells in a handful of donors, at about 28.3-60.1%. Whether the expanded NKG2C-expressing T cell clones were specific for HCMV antigens remained unclear. The study sequenced eight donors, all healthy volunteers chosen at random: three men and five women. A commercial ELISA kit detecting HCMV-specific IgG in serum was used to determine HCMV serostatus. MIGEC handled demultiplexing of the reads and grouping by UMI, while MiTCR was used to assemble and quantify clonotypes. To exclude erroneous sequences, any TCR cDNA sequence not supported by at least two reads was discarded. Downstream repertoire analysis used the tcR package, and clonotypes were matched across fractions by CDR3 nucleotide sequence plus V segment. VDJmatch was used to annotate antigen specificity against VDJdb, with one amino acid substitution in CDR3 allowed.

The material sequenced was CD4+ T cells sorted from blood. This TCR came from a young woman in good health.

The DNA sequence reads TGTGCCAGCAGCTTGGCCAACGGGATGCAGTACTTC. Its coded protein is CASSLANGMQYF. The chain joins TRBV5-6 to TRBJ2-7; TRBD2 is a possible D gene, resting on 5 matching bases. Relative to germline, V is 0 bases shorter and J is 9 bases shorter, with 10 bases between their ends. Taken from the germline V gene, the CDR1 and CDR2 loops are SGHDT and YYEEEE. Taken from cysteine to phenylalanine, the CDR3 has 12 residues. Kept here is only the CDR3 DNA, which spans 36 bases and is read in frame from base 1.